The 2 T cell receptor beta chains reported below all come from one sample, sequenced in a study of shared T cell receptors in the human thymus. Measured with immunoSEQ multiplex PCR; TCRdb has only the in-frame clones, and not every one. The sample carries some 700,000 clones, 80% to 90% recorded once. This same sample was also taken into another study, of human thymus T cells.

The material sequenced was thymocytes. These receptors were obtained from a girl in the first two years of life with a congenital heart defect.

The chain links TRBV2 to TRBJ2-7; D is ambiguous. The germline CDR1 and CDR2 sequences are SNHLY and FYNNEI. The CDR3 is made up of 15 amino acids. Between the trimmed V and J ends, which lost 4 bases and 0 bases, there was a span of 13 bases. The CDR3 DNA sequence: TGTGCCAGCAGTGGGGTTCAGGCATTCTCCTACGAGCAGTACTTC. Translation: CASSGVQAFSYEQYF. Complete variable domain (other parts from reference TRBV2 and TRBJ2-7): EPEVTQTPSHQVTQMGQEVILRCVPISNHLYFYWYRQILGQKVEFLVSFYNNEISEKSEIFDDQFSVERPDGSNFTLKIRSTKLEDSAMYFCASSGVQAFSYEQYFGPGTRLTVT.

The CDR3 DNA is TGTGCCAGCATGTTACAGGCTGCTGGAAACACCATATATTTT. This sequence encodes CASMLQAAGNTIYF. This chain uses TRBV27 with TRBJ1-3; TRBD1 is a possible D gene (5 bases). In germline, CDR1 is MNHEY, CDR2 SMNVEV (reference sequence). The CDR3 consists of 14 residues. Trimming removed 7 bases at V and 2 bases at J, with 12 bases between.